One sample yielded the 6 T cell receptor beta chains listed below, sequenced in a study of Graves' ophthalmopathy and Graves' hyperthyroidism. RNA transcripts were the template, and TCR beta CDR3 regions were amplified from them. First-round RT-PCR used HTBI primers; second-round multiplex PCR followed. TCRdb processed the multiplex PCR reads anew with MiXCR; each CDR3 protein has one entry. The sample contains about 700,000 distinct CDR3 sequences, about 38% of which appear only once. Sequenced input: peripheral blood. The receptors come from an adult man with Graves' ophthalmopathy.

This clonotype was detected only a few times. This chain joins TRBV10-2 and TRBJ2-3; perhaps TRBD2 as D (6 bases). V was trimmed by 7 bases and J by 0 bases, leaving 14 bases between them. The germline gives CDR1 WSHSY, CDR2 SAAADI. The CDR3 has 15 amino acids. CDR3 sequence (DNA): TGCGCCAGCAAGACCCTAGCGTCTAGCACAGATACGCAGTATTTT. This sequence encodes CASKTLASSTDTQYF.

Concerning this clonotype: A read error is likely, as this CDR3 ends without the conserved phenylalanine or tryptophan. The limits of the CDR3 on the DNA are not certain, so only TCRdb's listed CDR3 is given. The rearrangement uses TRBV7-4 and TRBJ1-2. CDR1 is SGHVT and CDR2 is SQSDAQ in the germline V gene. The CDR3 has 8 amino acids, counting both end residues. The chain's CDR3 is CASSPIQY.

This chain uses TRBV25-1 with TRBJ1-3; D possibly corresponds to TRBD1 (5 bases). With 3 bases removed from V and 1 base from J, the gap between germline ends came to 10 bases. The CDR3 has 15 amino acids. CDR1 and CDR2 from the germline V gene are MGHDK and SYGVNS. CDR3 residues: CASSDPRGSGNTIYF. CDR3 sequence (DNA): TGTGCCAGCAGTGACCCCCGGGGGTCTGGAAACACCATATATTTT.

The CDR3 here is CRREGMNTEAFF. The CDR3 DNA follows: TGCAGGAGGGAGGGAATGAACACTGAAGCTTTCTTT. The chain is built from TRBV29-1 and TRBJ1-1; D gene ambiguous. The germline V gene encodes CDR1 SQVTM and CDR2 ANQGSEA. CDR3 length: 12 amino acids.

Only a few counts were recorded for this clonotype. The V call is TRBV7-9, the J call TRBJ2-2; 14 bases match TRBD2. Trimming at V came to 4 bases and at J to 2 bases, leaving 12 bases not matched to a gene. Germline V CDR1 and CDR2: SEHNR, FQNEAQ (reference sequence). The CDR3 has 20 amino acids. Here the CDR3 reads CASSSGQGGTSGGNTGELFF. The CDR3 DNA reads TGTGCCAGCAGCTCTGGACAGGGAGGGACTAGCGGGGGTAACACCGGGGAGCTGTTTTTT.

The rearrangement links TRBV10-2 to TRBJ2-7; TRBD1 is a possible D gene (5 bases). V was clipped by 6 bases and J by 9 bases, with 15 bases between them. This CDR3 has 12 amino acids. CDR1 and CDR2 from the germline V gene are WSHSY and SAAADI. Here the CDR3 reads CASRSWGVWQYF. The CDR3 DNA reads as TGCGCCAGCAGATCATGGGGCGTTTGGCAGTACTTC.